This entry lists 32 T cell receptor beta chains sequenced from one sample in a study of T cell repertoires in cytomegalovirus infection. Their target antigens are unknown. TCRdb reprocessed the reads via MiXCR and lists one record per CDR3 protein. The table has 140,000 to 150,000 distinct CDR3 sequences, approximately 30% seen once. Specimen: CD8+ T cells from cultured PBMCs, collected from culture after CMV antigen stimulation. Every receptor here comes from a human donor in good health (CMV status not recorded). Some clones in this sample may be carry-over from other donors' samples.

This chain links TRBV7-9 with TRBJ2-2, with D tentatively TRBD2 (7 bases). Germline values: CDR1 SEHNR, CDR2 FQNEAQ (reference sequence). This CDR3 spans 17 amino acids. V was trimmed by 1 base and J by 0 bases, leaving 12 bases between them. CDR3 in amino acids: CASSLVGRGPNTGELFF. The DNA of the CDR3 is TGTGCCAGCAGCTTAGTGGGGCGGGGGCCGAACACCGGGGAGCTGTTTTTT.

In this sample, this clonotype turned up a few times. The chain combines TRBV24-1 with TRBJ2-2; tentatively, D is TRBD1 (6 bases). Trimming stripped 6 bases from V and 0 bases from J, with 16 bases between. The CDR3 is made up of 17 amino acids. Germline V lookup: CDR1 KGHDR, CDR2 SFDVKD. The CDR3 coding sequence is TGTGCCACCAGTACCCCCTCCACAGGGACGAACACCGGGGAGCTGTTTTTT. Its translation is CATSTPSTGTNTGELFF.

This clonotype is labeled as medium-sized. The chain links TRBV2 to TRBJ2-1, with 13 bases identical to TRBD2. V dropped 6 bases and J dropped 2; count of bases not matched to a gene: 4. The CDR3 contains 16 residues. Germline CDR1 is SNHLY and CDR2 is FYNNEI. DNA for the CDR3: TGTGCCAGCAGCGACGGGACTAGCGGGGCCTACAATGAGCAGTTCTTC. Its translation: CASSDGTSGAYNEQFF. The variable domain in full, completed from reference TRBV2 and TRBJ2-1, reads EPEVTQTPSHQVTQMGQEVILRCVPISNHLYFYWYRQILGQKVEFLVSFYNNEISEKSEIFDDQFSVERPDGSNFTLKIRSTKLEDSAMYFCASSDGTSGAYNEQFFGPGTRLTVL.

This clonotype showed up many times. This chain connects TRBV28 to TRBJ1-5; a possible D gene is TRBD1 (6 bases). Germline V gene sequence: CDR1 MDHEN, CDR2 SYDVKM. This CDR3 contains 16 residues. V was cut by 2 bases and J by 9 bases, with 20 bases left in between. The CDR3 nucleotides read TGTGCCAGCAGTTTACTTGTTGAACAGGGAACACGGCCCCAGCATTTT. Its translation: CASSLLVEQGTRPQHF.

This chain joins TRBV20-1 and TRBJ2-7; TRBD2 might be the D (7 bases). Per germline, CDR1 DFQATT and CDR2 SNEGSKA (reference sequence). V shed 0 bases and J shed 3 bases, with 15 bases lying between them. CDR3 length: 15 residues. CDR3 sequence reads: CSARDGGGHLYEQYF. The CDR3 coding sequence is TGCAGTGCTAGAGATGGGGGGGGCCATCTCTACGAGCAGTACTTC.

This clonotype was observed many times. This sequence joins TRBV4-1 and TRBJ2-7, with D hard to call. The germline gives CDR1 MGHRA, CDR2 YSYEKL. V was trimmed by 2 bases and J by 1 base, leaving 9 bases between them. The CDR3 consists of 14 residues. Here the CDR3 DNA reads TGCGCCAGCAGCCAATTATCAGGTTCCTACGAGCAGTACTTC. Amino acid sequence: CASSQLSGSYEQYF.

The table lists this clonotype with many counts. This sequence joins TRBV7-3 and TRBJ1-6; D is perhaps TRBD1 (6 bases). Germline V lookup: CDR1 SGHTA, CDR2 FQGTGA. The CDR3 spans 13 residues. The V and J ends lost 3 bases and 12 bases respectively, with 12 bases between them. CDR3 DNA: TGTGCCAGCAGCTTTAACAGGGCTGAACCCCTCCACTTT. This codes for CASSFNRAEPLHF.

As to this clonotype: Possible read error: a much larger clone is one base away. The chain uses TRBV27 and TRBJ1-5, with a possible D match to TRBD1 (5 bases). CDR3 length equals 14 residues. CDR1 and CDR2 from the germline V gene are MNHEY and SMNVEV (reference sequence). V lost 2 bases, J lost 3 bases, and 8 bases lay in between. The CDR3: CASSLMGDNQPQHF. CDR3 DNA sequence: TGTGCCAGCAGTTTAATGGGGGACAATCAGCCCCAGCATTTT.

The chain carries TRBV20-1 and TRBJ2-7, with a weak D call TRBD2 (6 bases). The CDR3 is 13 amino acids. Trimming took 1 base from V and 3 from J, leaving 10 bases between them. Germline V gene lookup returns CDR1 DFQATT and CDR2 SNEGSKA (reference sequence). As DNA, the CDR3 is TGCAGTGCTAGAGTGACGGACTACTACGAGCAGTACTTC. Its translation: CSARVTDYYEQYF.

For this clonotype: One end of the junction is discordant with germline, which a read error may explain. This sequence joins TRBV7-9 and TRBJ1-1; no clear D. CDR1 and CDR2 from the germline V gene are SEHNR and FQNEAQ (reference sequence). The CDR3 has 12 residues. The CDR3 sequence: CASSPLKTEAFF. The CDR3 nucleotides are TGTGCCAGCAGCCCCTTGAAGACTGAAGCTTTCTTT.

This clonotype was found once. The chain joins TRBV6-8 to TRBJ2-2, with 8 bases identical to TRBD1. This CDR3 has 16 residues. With V trimmed by 0 bases and J by 7 bases, 7 bases remained unmatched. Germline values: CDR1 MNHGY, CDR2 SAAAGT. The CDR3 DNA reads as TGTGCCAGCAGTTACTCGTCGACAGGGGTGTACGGGGAGCTGTTTTTT. It is translated as CASSYSSTGVYGELFF.

A few counts support this clonotype. This chain joins TRBV6-2 or TRBV6-3 and TRBJ1-1; 10 bases are shared with TRBD1. The CDR3 covers 16 residues. In germline, CDR1 is MNHEY, CDR2 SVGEGT. V lost 5 bases, J lost 0 bases, and 6 bases stayed unmatched. The CDR3 DNA reads as TGTGCCAGCAGTCCCCTCGGACAGGGGGTGAACACTGAAGCTTTCTTT. Translated, it gives CASSPLGQGVNTEAFF.

The gene calls are TRBV4-1 and TRBJ2-1; maybe TRBD1 (6 bases). The CDR3 covers 12 residues. Germline V gene sequence: CDR1 MGHRA, CDR2 YSYEKL. Trimming stripped 4 bases from V and 10 bases from J, with 11 bases between. The CDR3 spells CASSLTGTEQFF. CDR3 nucleotides: TGCGCCAGCAGCCTTACCGGGACAGAGCAGTTCTTC.

This clonotype was detected only a few times. The rearrangement joins TRBV6-5 to TRBJ1-2; TRBD1 aligns across 8 bases. V dropped 2 bases and J dropped 4; count of bases not matched to a gene: 6. The germline gives CDR1 MNHEY, CDR2 SVGAGI. This CDR3 comprises 15 residues. The CDR3 reads CASSYEWDRPYGYTF. Written as DNA, the CDR3 is TGTGCCAGCAGTTACGAGTGGGACAGGCCCTATGGCTACACCTTC.

This clonotype was counted ten times or more. The rearrangement links TRBV12-3 or TRBV12-4 to TRBJ1-5; D gene ambiguous. Trimming stripped 3 bases from V and 2 bases from J, with 8 bases between. The CDR3 runs 14 residues. As DNA, the CDR3 is TGTGCCAGCAGTTTTGGGGAGGGCAATCAGCCCCAGCATTTT. This sequence encodes CASSFGEGNQPQHF.

The V call is TRBV29-1, the J call TRBJ1-1, with 7 bases fitting TRBD1. CDR1 and CDR2 from the germline V gene are SQVTM and ANQGSEA. This CDR3 is built from 13 residues. V trimming: 7 bases; J trimming: 4 bases; junction bases outside the gene matches: 9. CDR3 nucleotide sequence: TGCAGCGGAGTACAGGGGAGAAGCACTGAAGCTTTCTTT. This encodes CSGVQGRSTEAFF.

This chain connects TRBV9 to TRBJ2-3; D gene uncertain. Germline CDR1 reads SGDLS; CDR2 reads YYNGEE. This CDR3 is built from 13 residues. Trimming stripped 2 bases from V and 2 bases from J, with 6 bases between. This CDR3 is CASSVSVTDTQYF. The CDR3 DNA reads as TGTGCCAGCAGCGTCTCGGTCACAGATACGCAGTATTTT.

This clonotype was seen only a few times. The V and J genes are TRBV18 and TRBJ1-5, with a possible D match to TRBD1 (6 bases). From germline, CDR1 is KGHSH and CDR2 LQKENI. The CDR3 sequence is 16 residues long. Between the trimmed V and J ends, which lost 4 bases and 1 base, there was a span of 14 bases. The CDR3 spells CASSRTVLSSNQPQHF. The DNA for the CDR3 is TGTGCCAGCTCACGGACAGTTCTATCGAGCAATCAGCCCCAGCATTTT.

This clonotype was seen a few times. The V and J genes are TRBV7-3 and TRBJ2-1; 10 bases match TRBD2. In germline, CDR1 is SGHTA, CDR2 FQGTGA. There are 20 residues in the CDR3. With 5 bases clipped from V and 4 bases from J, the junction kept 20 bases outside the gene matches. The CDR3 nucleotides read TGTGCCAGCAGCCAACAGAGCGGGGGGGCCTTTTCCGACCTATACAATGAGCAGTTCTTC. Translating gives CASSQQSGGAFSDLYNEQFF.

This clonotype was seen just once. The chain employs TRBV27 and TRBJ2-7; unclear D gene. The V end was cut by 1 base, the J end by 3 bases, with 16 bases between. The CDR3 spans 16 residues. Germline V gives CDR1 MNHEY, CDR2 SMNVEV (reference sequence). The CDR3 spells CASSLYYGGQNYEQYF. CDR3 sequence (DNA): TGTGCCAGCAGTTTATACTACGGCGGCCAGAACTACGAGCAGTACTTC.

This chain links TRBV6-1 with TRBJ2-7; 14 bases agree with TRBD2. The CDR3 loop spans 15 amino acids. The V segment lost 5 bases and the J segment 4 bases; nucleotides outside the gene matches: 4. Germline assignment: CDR1 MNHNS and CDR2 SASEGT. For the CDR3, the DNA is TGTGCCAGCAGTACGACTAGCGGGGGGGCTTACGAGCAGTACTTC. It translates to CASSTTSGGAYEQYF.

This clonotype showed up just a few times. The rearrangement joins TRBV25-1 to TRBJ1-4; 9 bases are shared with TRBD1. CDR1 is MGHDK and CDR2 is SYGVNS in the germline V gene. V dropped 3 bases and J dropped 3; count of bases not matched to a gene: 5. CDR3 size: 16 residues. CDR3 bases: TGTGCCAGCAGTGAGGGAACAGGGGGCCCTAATGAAAAACTGTTTTTT. Its protein is CASSEGTGGPNEKLFF. Drawing the rest from reference TRBV25-1 and TRBJ1-4, the complete variable domain is EADIYQTPRYLVIGTGKKITLECSQTMGHDKMYWYQQDPGMELHLIHYSYGVNSTEKGDLSSESTVSRIRTEHFPLTLESARPSHTSQYLCASSEGTGGPNEKLFFGSGTQLSVL.

This clonotype is large. This sequence joins TRBV4-1 and TRBJ2-1, with TRBD2 as a possible D gene (5 bases). Germline-derived CDR1 and CDR2 are MGHRA and YSYEKL. With 1 base removed from V and 10 bases from J, the gap between germline ends came to 14 bases. This CDR3 has 14 amino acids. CDR3 amino acids: CASSQGVRRNEQFF. The CDR3 DNA is TGCGCCAGCAGCCAAGGAGTGCGGAGGAACGAGCAGTTCTTC.

This clonotype occurred a few times. The chain joins TRBV12-3 or TRBV12-4 to TRBJ2-5; the D gene is possibly TRBD1 (7 bases). Trimming left V 3 bases short and J 5 bases short, with 16 bases between. The CDR3 is 15 residues long. The CDR3 is CASSFGRDSGETQYF. As DNA, the CDR3 is TGTGCCAGCAGTTTTGGCAGGGACAGCGGGGAGACCCAGTACTTC.

This clonotype was seen more than once but under ten times. The CDR3 reads CASSLDLLGNNEQFF. In nucleotides, the CDR3 is TGTGCCAGCAGTCTGGACCTCCTGGGGAACAATGAGCAGTTCTTC. V gene TRBV6-5 combines with J gene TRBJ2-1, with D hard to call. V was pared by 5 bases and J by 5 bases, with 16 bases between. Looked up from germline, CDR1 is MNHEY and CDR2 is SVGAGI. The CDR3 length is 15 residues.

Only a few counts were recorded for this clonotype. V and J are TRBV28 and TRBJ1-5, with TRBD1 identical over 8 bases. The length of the CDR3 is 16 residues. The J segment lost 11 bases and the V segment lost 4 bases, leaving 16 bases of the junction unmatched. Germline lookup yields CDR1 MDHEN and CDR2 SYDVKM. CDR3: CASSSPGTGLDWTQHF. As DNA, the CDR3 is TGTGCCAGCAGTTCTCCCGGGACAGGTTTGGATTGGACCCAGCATTTT. Full variable domain (outside the CDR3, taken from reference TRBV28 and TRBJ1-5): DVKVTQSSRYLVKRTGEKVFLECVQDMDHENMFWYRQDPGLGLRLIYFSYDVKMKEKGDIPEGYSVSREKKERFSLILESASTNQTSMYLCASSSPGTGLDWTQHFGDGTRLSIL.

This clonotype was seen many times. The chain uses TRBV18 and TRBJ1-3; D not certain. Germline lookup yields CDR1 KGHSH and CDR2 LQKENI. The CDR3 runs to 16 residues. Trimming cost V 3 bases and J 0 bases, with 12 bases left between them. This CDR3 reads CASSPLRMSSGNTIYF. Here the CDR3 DNA reads TGTGCCAGCTCACCGCTTCGGATGAGCTCTGGAAACACCATATATTTT.

The chain couples TRBV7-7 to TRBJ2-1, with TRBD2 identical over 7 bases. Germline trimming cut 5 bases from V and 5 bases from J; bases unmatched to any gene: 6. Germline values: CDR1 SSHAT, CDR2 FNYEAQ (reference sequence). This CDR3 is built from 14 residues. CDR3 DNA sequence: TGTGCCAGCAGCCCGGGGGGTCTACACAATGAGCAGTTCTTC. It yields the protein CASSPGGLHNEQFF.

CDR3 protein: CASSYDTMNTEAFF. In nucleotides, the CDR3 is TGCGCCAGCAGCTATGACACAATGAACACTGAAGCTTTCTTT. V usage is TRBV5-1 and J usage is TRBJ1-1, with no clear D. Germline V lookup: CDR1 SGHRS, CDR2 YFSETQ. V dropped 3 bases and J dropped 0 bases, with 9 bases sitting between them. This CDR3 has 14 amino acids.

This clonotype was counted ten times or more. The chain combines TRBV7-9 with TRBJ1-1; perhaps TRBD1 as D (5 bases). There are 14 residues in the CDR3. Germline CDR1 is SEHNR and CDR2 is FQNEAQ (reference sequence). Trimming shortened V by 1 base and J by 4 bases, and 10 bases separated the two germline ends. CDR3 in DNA: TGTGCCAGCAGCTTAGATTTCGGGGGCACTGAAGCTTTCTTT. Translated, it gives CASSLDFGGTEAFF.

The V gene is TRBV4-1, the J gene TRBJ1-1, with D tentatively TRBD1 (5 bases). Germline lookup yields CDR1 MGHRA and CDR2 YSYEKL. This CDR3 has 15 residues. V lost 0 bases and J 2 bases, leaving 10 bases between the germline ends. CDR3 sequence reads: CASSQDRGGNTEAFF. The CDR3 coding sequence is TGCGCCAGCAGCCAAGATCGCGGGGGAAACACTGAAGCTTTCTTT.

The chain couples TRBV2 to TRBJ1-2; 9 bases map to TRBD1. From germline, CDR1 is SNHLY and CDR2 FYNNEI. The CDR3 runs to 14 residues. V shed 2 bases, J shed 4 bases, and the junction held 2 bases outside the gene matches. For the CDR3, the DNA is TGTGCCAGCAGTGAAACGACAGGGGGCTATGGCTACACCTTC. Protein: CASSETTGGYGYTF.